This T cell receptor beta chain was documented in a study of cytomegalovirus exposure and HLA in healthy donors. Findings of the study overall: Diagnosis of cytomegalovirus status made by the classifier reportedly showed high specificity and sensitivity.

Those who donated were healthy bone marrow donors. Primers included in the PCR were 60 Vbeta and 13 Jbeta primers. Produced via immunoSEQ multiplex PCR; TCRdb's table is partial and in-frame only. In the table there are some 50,000 clones, roughly 72% of which are singletons. The CDR3 totals 13 residues. Germline V gene sequence: CDR1 MNHNY, CDR2 SVGAGI (reference sequence). Trimming pared 6 bases from V and 9 bases from J, leaving 16 bases between. For this clone: Its antigen is unknown.

Sample: PBMCs. This chain links TRBV6-6 with TRBJ2-3; TRBD1 might be the D (6 bases). The source is a woman in her forties or fifties in good health and CMV-seropositive. The DNA of the CDR3 is TGTGCCAGCAGGCCACCAGGGGCCAACACGCAGTATTTT. Protein sequence: CASRPPGANTQYF.